The 26 T cell receptor beta chains in this list originate from one sample, sequenced in a study of T cell changes during pregnancy in multiple sclerosis. Method: immunoSEQ multiplex PCR; TCRdb's copy keeps in-frame clones and lacks some. This sample has about 13,000 clones, with about nine tenths found just once. The sample consisted of CD8+ T cells from peripheral blood mononuclear cells, taken in the first trimester of pregnancy. These receptors came from a female donor with multiple sclerosis, enrolled in a pregnancy study.

The chain has TRBV4-1 and TRBJ2-7; D is possibly TRBD1 (6 bases). Trimming stripped 1 base from V and 2 bases from J, with 12 bases between. Germline CDR1 reads MGHRA; CDR2 reads YSYEKL. This CDR3 comprises 15 residues. The DNA of the CDR3 is TGCGCCAGCAGCCAAGTTTCGACAGGAGCCTACGAGCAGTACTTC. Translated, it gives CASSQVSTGAYEQYF.

This chain joins TRBV6-1 and TRBJ2-3, with TRBD2 identical over 9 bases. The CDR3 spans 15 residues. Germline CDR1 is MNHNS and CDR2 is SASEGT. The V segment lost 5 bases and the J segment 4 bases; nucleotides outside the gene matches: 7. The CDR3 sequence: CASSPGRLAADTQYF. CDR3 in DNA: TGTGCCAGCAGTCCCGGGAGACTAGCGGCAGATACGCAGTATTTT.

The V and J genes are TRBV4-1 and TRBJ2-2; D call uncertain. The CDR3 extends over 15 amino acids. The germline V gene has CDR1 MGHRA and CDR2 YSYEKL. Trimming took 4 bases from V and 4 from J, leaving 13 bases between them. DNA of the CDR3: TGCGCCAGCAGCCTAAGCGCACGATCCACCGGGGAGCTGTTTTTT. It yields the protein CASSLSARSTGELFF.

The chain couples TRBV9 to TRBJ2-3; 10 nucleotides match TRBD2. Germline loops: CDR1 SGDLS, CDR2 YYNGEE. CDR3 length equals 17 residues. Trimming cost V 4 bases and J 3 bases; bases outside gene matches: 11. The CDR3 sequence: CASSSSSLAGDTDTQYF. CDR3 nucleotides: TGTGCCAGCAGCTCTAGTAGCCTAGCGGGGGATACAGATACGCAGTATTTT.

This chain joins TRBV19 and TRBJ1-2; TRBD1 might be the D (5 bases). CDR1 is LNHDA, CDR2 SQIVND, per germline (reference sequence). V was cut by 6 bases and J by 7 bases, with 18 bases left in between. The CDR3 loop spans 14 amino acids. The CDR3 region has the DNA TGTGCCAGTAGAAGCATCCTTCAGGGCAGTGGCTACACCTTC. Protein product: CASRSILQGSGYTF.

The chain couples TRBV2 to TRBJ1-5; D is uncertain. This CDR3 is built from 17 residues. V lost 6 bases and J lost 0, with 18 bases in between. The germline CDR1 and CDR2 sequences are SNHLY and FYNNEI. The CDR3: CASSSVERVLSNQPQHF. The CDR3 region has the DNA TGTGCCAGCAGCAGTGTGGAGCGGGTTCTTAGCAATCAGCCCCAGCATTTT.

The chain couples TRBV7-9 to TRBJ2-1; D might be TRBD1 (5 bases). Germline-derived CDR1 and CDR2 are SEHNR and FQNEAQ (reference sequence). This CDR3 has 17 residues. Trimming pared 7 bases from V and 2 bases from J, leaving 21 bases between. CDR3 region: CASNPGSFPAPYNEQFF. CDR3 sequence (DNA): TGTGCCAGCAACCCAGGGTCGTTTCCGGCGCCCTACAATGAGCAGTTCTTC. The whole variable domain, remainder taken from reference TRBV7-9 and TRBJ2-1, is DTGVSQNPRHKITKRGQNVTFRCDPISEHNRLYWYRQTLGQGPEFLTYFQNEAQLEKSRLLSDRFSAERPKGSFSTLEIQRTEQGDSAMYLCASNPGSFPAPYNEQFFGPGTRLTVL.

V usage is TRBV27 and J usage is TRBJ1-2; 9 nucleotides align to TRBD1. This CDR3 region has 15 residues. J lost 5 bases, V lost 3 bases, and 7 bases had no gene match. Germline CDR1 reads MNHEY; CDR2 reads SMNVEV (reference sequence). The CDR3 protein is CASSFTGGESYGYTF. For the CDR3, the DNA is TGTGCCAGCAGTTTTACAGGGGGCGAGAGTTATGGCTACACCTTC.

This rearrangement joins TRBV27 to TRBJ1-2; TRBD1 is a possible D gene (5 bases). Looked up from germline, CDR1 is MNHEY and CDR2 is SMNVEV (reference sequence). Trimming stripped 6 bases from V and 4 bases from J, with 18 bases between. The CDR3 is 15 residues long. The CDR3 reads CASSPISRGSYGYTF. CDR3 nucleotide sequence: TGTGCCAGCAGCCCCATCTCTAGGGGCAGCTATGGCTACACCTTC.

This chain uses TRBV7-2 with TRBJ1-2; D unclear. The germline V and J ends were trimmed by 3 bases and 0 bases, with 8 bases remaining between them. The CDR3 consists of 14 residues. Germline V gene sequence: CDR1 SGHTA, CDR2 FQGNSA. CDR3 sequence: CTSSFLGPNYGYTF. CDR3 nucleotide sequence: TGTACCAGCAGCTTTTTGGGCCCTAACTATGGCTACACCTTC.

CDR3 bases: TGTGCCAGCAGCTTCGGACTAGCGGGGTACAATGAGCAGTTCTTC. Its translation: CASSFGLAGYNEQFF. The chain carries TRBV27 and TRBJ2-1; 12 nucleotides match TRBD2. The germline CDR1 and CDR2 sequences are MNHEY and SMNVEV (reference sequence). The CDR3 has 15 residues. J lost 4 bases, V lost 6 bases, and 4 bases had no gene match.

The CDR3 is CASRRQGNNSPLHF. CDR3 DNA sequence: TGTGCCAGCAGGCGACAGGGAAATAATTCACCCCTCCACTTT. The V call is TRBV5-5, the J call TRBJ1-6, with 7 nucleotides matching TRBD1. The germline V gene encodes CDR1 SGHKS and CDR2 YYEKEE (reference sequence). The CDR3 sequence is 14 residues long. V lost 5 bases to trimming and J lost 5 bases; unmatched junction nucleotides: 4.

This clone was recorded once. The chain employs TRBV27 and TRBJ1-6; 9 bases line up with TRBD1. Germline loops: CDR1 MNHEY, CDR2 SMNVEV (reference sequence). This CDR3 is built from 16 residues. Unmatched junction bases numbered 6, after V lost 2 bases and J lost 7 bases. CDR3 bases: TGTGCCAGCAGTTTAGGAACAGGGGGCGAAAATTCACCCCTCCACTTT. It yields the protein CASSLGTGGENSPLHF.

The chain recombines TRBV4-2 with TRBJ2-2, with D maybe TRBD2 (6 bases). This CDR3 spans 14 amino acids. With 1 base removed from V and 3 bases from J, the gap between germline ends came to 6 bases. Germline CDR1 LGHNA, CDR2 YNFKEQ. CDR3 DNA: TGTGCCAGCAGCCAAGCGGGGGACACCGGGGAGCTGTTTTTT. Translation gives CASSQAGDTGELFF.

The chain is built from TRBV9 and TRBJ1-1; D is undetermined. The CDR3 loop spans 13 amino acids. Trimming took 3 bases from V and 0 from J, leaving 6 bases between them. CDR1 is SGDLS and CDR2 is YYNGEE in the germline V gene. The CDR3 DNA reads TGTGCCAGCAGCGGAACAATGAACACTGAAGCTTTCTTT. Its translation is CASSGTMNTEAFF.

The CDR3 is CASNRLAGSTDTQYF. DNA for the CDR3: TGTGCCAGCAATCGGCTAGCGGGGAGCACAGATACGCAGTATTTT. The V and J genes are TRBV11-1 and TRBJ2-3; TRBD2 matches at 9 bases. The junction had 5 bases not matched to a gene; V was cut back by 7 bases and J by 0 bases. Germline V lookup: CDR1 SGHAT, CDR2 FQDESV (reference sequence). The CDR3 has 15 amino acids.

The CDR3 here is CASSQDEEPVPDGETQYF. CDR3 coding DNA: TGCGCCAGCAGCCAAGATGAGGAGCCTGTCCCCGACGGGGAGACCCAGTACTTC. The genes are TRBV4-1 and TRBJ2-5; D gene ambiguous. Trimming stripped 0 bases from V and 5 bases from J, with 22 bases between. Germline V lookup: CDR1 MGHRA, CDR2 YSYEKL. The CDR3 totals 18 residues.

The chain uses TRBV27 and TRBJ1-3; 8 positions match TRBD1. The CDR3 totals 14 residues. Per the germline V gene, CDR1 is MNHEY and CDR2 is SMNVEV (reference sequence). Trimming at V came to 6 bases and at J to 4 bases, leaving 5 bases not matched to a gene. The CDR3 is CASRTGASGNTIYF. DNA for the CDR3: TGTGCCAGCAGGACAGGGGCCTCGGGAAACACCATATATTTT.

The V and J genes are TRBV7-6 and TRBJ1-6, with D possibly being TRBD1 (5 bases). V dropped 0 bases and J dropped 0 bases, with 18 bases sitting between them. Per the germline V gene, CDR1 is SGHVS and CDR2 is FNYEAQ. CDR3 length equals 20 residues. The CDR3 sequence is CASSLAVTGSENSYNSPLHF. The CDR3 DNA follows: TGTGCCAGCAGCTTAGCGGTTACAGGTTCTGAAAACTCCTATAATTCACCCCTCCACTTT.

The gene calls are TRBV27 and TRBJ1-1, with 7 bases that match TRBD1. This CDR3 contains 12 residues. V dropped 7 bases and J dropped 12; count of bases not matched to a gene: 11. The V gene's germline CDR1 is MNHEY and CDR2 SMNVEV (reference sequence). The CDR3 loop reads CASNFTGAVSFF. CDR3 bases: TGTGCCAGCAACTTTACAGGGGCAGTATCTTTCTTT.

This clone was detected once. The V gene is TRBV30, the J gene TRBJ1-2; TRBD1 matches 9 bases. V dropped 3 bases and J dropped 3; count of bases not matched to a gene: 14. Germline lookup yields CDR1 GTSNPN and CDR2 SVGIG (reference sequence). CDR3 length equals 17 residues. Written as DNA, the CDR3 is TGTGCCTGGAGCCCTGATCACCCGCGGACAGGGGACTATGGCTACACCTTC. Translation gives CAWSPDHPRTGDYGYTF.

This clone was observed a handful of times. The rearrangement joins TRBV2 to TRBJ2-3; TRBD1 matches 9 bases. J lost 5 bases, V lost 6 bases, and 9 bases had no gene match. This CDR3 is built from 15 residues. CDR1 and CDR2 (germline): SNHLY, FYNNEI. The CDR3 here is CASRPQGAPGDTQYF. The CDR3 region has the DNA TGTGCCAGCAGGCCACAGGGGGCGCCGGGAGATACGCAGTATTTT.

This clone was seen once. The CDR3 sequence: CASSIGITGEQYF. The CDR3 DNA sequence: TGTGCCAGTAGTATCGGTATCACGGGGGAGCAGTACTTC. The genes are TRBV19 and TRBJ2-7; D might be TRBD2 (5 bases). The CDR3 consists of 13 residues. Germline CDR1 reads LNHDA; CDR2 reads SQIVND (reference sequence). Trimming stripped 3 bases from V and 7 bases from J, with 13 bases between.

The V and J genes are TRBV30 and TRBJ2-1, with a tentative D call TRBD1 (5 bases). The CDR3 sequence is 12 residues long. The germline V and J ends were trimmed by 2 bases and 8 bases, with 10 bases remaining between them. Germline CDR1 reads GTSNPN; CDR2 reads SVGIG (reference sequence). CDR3 sequence reads: CAWSSQGYEQFF. The CDR3 region has the DNA TGTGCCTGGAGTTCCCAGGGCTATGAGCAGTTCTTC. Supplemented by reference TRBV30 and TRBJ2-1, the full variable domain reads SQTIHQWPATLVQPVGSPLSLECTVEGTSNPNLYWYRQAAGRGLQLLFYSVGIGQISSEVPQNLSASRPQDRQFILSSKKLLLSDSGFYLCAWSSQGYEQFFGPGTRLTVL.

The chain couples TRBV10-1 to TRBJ1-6; D is unresolved. Trimming removed 4 bases from V and 10 bases from J, with 8 bases in between. The CDR3 loop spans 12 amino acids. CDR1 is WNHNN, CDR2 SYGVQD, per germline (reference sequence). The CDR3 sequence is CASSVGESPLHF. CDR3 nucleotide sequence: TGCGCCAGCAGTGTCGGAGAATCACCCCTCCACTTT.

This chain connects TRBV9 to TRBJ1-2; 10 positions agree with TRBD1. Germline V gene sequence: CDR1 SGDLS, CDR2 YYNGEE. The length of the CDR3 is 15 residues. J gave up 7 bases and V 3 bases, and 9 bases lay outside the gene matches. CDR3 region: CASSARTGGILGYTF. Written as DNA, the CDR3 is TGTGCCAGCAGCGCCCGGACAGGGGGAATTCTTGGCTACACCTTC.